A single sample gave rise to the 27 T cell receptor beta chains below, sequenced in a study of cytomegalovirus exposure and HLA in healthy donors. The PCR contained 60 Vbeta and 13 Jbeta primers. Assay: immunoSEQ multiplex PCR; the TCRdb copy retains only in-frame clones and omits some. The data contain hundreds of thousands of clones, approximately 80% of them singletons. The sample consisted of PBMCs. Receptors were obtained from a girl aged 5 to 17 in good health and CMV-seronegative.

This clone was seen more than once but under ten times. The rearrangement links TRBV5-1 to TRBJ1-1; D is unresolved. The CDR3 totals 14 residues. Looked up from germline, CDR1 is SGHRS and CDR2 is YFSETQ. V was clipped by 4 bases and J by 7 bases, with 17 bases between them. The DNA for the CDR3 is TGCGCCAGCAGCCTGGAACCCGCGGCCAATGAAGCTTTCTTT. As protein: CASSLEPAANEAFF.

This chain's CDR3 is CATSASGNPPNEQFF. CDR3 sequence (DNA): TGTGCCACCAGCGCTAGCGGCAATCCCCCCAATGAGCAGTTCTTC. The V and J genes are TRBV15 and TRBJ2-1, with 7 bases identical to TRBD2. Looked up from germline, CDR1 is LNHNV and CDR2 is YYDKDF (reference sequence). This CDR3 contains 15 residues. Trimming cost V 5 bases and J 6 bases; bases outside gene matches: 10.

The V call is TRBV5-6, the J call TRBJ2-5, with 9 bases identical to TRBD2. CDR3 length equals 17 residues. From germline, CDR1 is SGHDT and CDR2 YYEEEE. Trimming cost V 1 base and J 3 bases; bases outside gene matches: 10. The CDR3 coding sequence is TGTGCCAGCAGCTTGAAAAAAGCGGGGGGTTTAAAAGAGACCCAGTACTTC. Amino acid sequence: CASSLKKAGGLKETQYF.

Of note for this clone: The identical CDR3 is also encoded by other nucleotide sequences in the sample. The chain links TRBV27 to TRBJ2-3, with D possibly being TRBD2 (5 bases). Per germline, CDR1 MNHEY and CDR2 SMNVEV (reference sequence). CDR3 length: 13 amino acids. The germline V and J ends were trimmed by 3 bases and 1 base, with 5 bases remaining between them. The CDR3 protein is CASSLGGTDTQYF. The CDR3 DNA is TGTGCCAGCAGTTTGGGAGGCACAGATACGCAGTATTTT.

The CDR3 is CASSPTTGWVGELFF. In nucleotides, the CDR3 is TGTGCCAGCAGTCCGACGACAGGGTGGGTCGGGGAGCTGTTTTTT. The chain carries TRBV7-9 and TRBJ2-2; 7 bases align to TRBD1. Trimming cost V 6 bases and J 7 bases; bases outside gene matches: 11. The CDR3 covers 15 residues. Germline V CDR1 and CDR2: SEHNR, FQNEAQ (reference sequence). Looking up the rest from reference TRBV7-9 and TRBJ2-2 gives the full variable domain: DTGVSQNPRHKITKRGQNVTFRCDPISEHNRLYWYRQTLGQGPEFLTYFQNEAQLEKSRLLSDRFSAERPKGSFSTLEIQRTEQGDSAMYLCASSPTTGWVGELFFGEGSRLTVL.

J is TRBJ2-7 and V is TRBV29-1, with a possible D match to TRBD2 (5 bases). The CDR3 loop spans 15 amino acids. Germline V gives CDR1 SQVTM, CDR2 ANQGSEA. Deletions cut 1 base from V and 2 bases from J, with 15 bases between. CDR3 nucleotides: TGCAGCGTTGAAGGGCCCCCTAATAGCGCCTACGAGCAGTACTTC. This codes for CSVEGPPNSAYEQYF.

The genes are TRBV9 and TRBJ2-7; 9 bases line up with TRBD1. The CDR3 is made up of 15 amino acids. After removal of 3 bases from V and 9 bases from J, the junction contained 13 bases not matched to a gene. Germline CDR1 SGDLS, CDR2 YYNGEE. In DNA, the CDR3 is TGTGCCAGCAGCGCCACCGGGACAGGGCATTTAGGGCAGTACTTC. Protein product: CASSATGTGHLGQYF.

This chain joins TRBV27 and TRBJ1-1, with D uncertain. This CDR3 spans 14 amino acids. Per germline, CDR1 MNHEY and CDR2 SMNVEV (reference sequence). Trimming cost V 2 bases and J 1 base, with 8 bases left between them. Written as DNA, the CDR3 is TGTGCCAGCAGTTTAGTCCCAGGGAACACTGAAGCTTTCTTT. Protein: CASSLVPGNTEAFF.

The CDR3 here is CASTSGRISGANVLTF. Written as DNA, the CDR3 is TGTGCCAGTACGAGCGGGAGAATCTCTGGGGCCAACGTCCTGACTTTC. V gene TRBV19 combines with J gene TRBJ2-6; TRBD2 agrees at 8 bases. The CDR3 loop spans 16 amino acids. V shed 7 bases and J 0 bases; nucleotides not matched to a gene: 5. Germline V gene sequence: CDR1 LNHDA, CDR2 SQIVND (reference sequence). Looking up the rest from reference TRBV19 and TRBJ2-6 gives the full variable domain: DGGITQSPKYLFRKEGQNVTLSCEQNLNHDAMYWYRQDPGQGLRLIYYSQIVNDFQKGDIAEGYSVSREKKESFPLTVTSAQKNPTAFYLCASTSGRISGANVLTFGAGSRLTVL.

The sample holds one count of this clone. This chain uses TRBV2 with TRBJ2-7; D uncertain. From germline, CDR1 is SNHLY and CDR2 FYNNEI. Trimming removed 1 base from V and 0 bases from J, with 7 bases in between. The CDR3 is 14 residues long. The CDR3 sequence is CASSEETLSYEQYF. In DNA, the CDR3 is TGTGCCAGCAGTGAAGAGACTCTCTCCTACGAGCAGTACTTC.

To note about this clone: Distinct nucleotide sequences in the sample also encode this CDR3. The chain employs TRBV27 and TRBJ2-1, with D perhaps TRBD2 (6 bases). The CDR3 is made up of 11 amino acids. Per the germline V gene, CDR1 is MNHEY and CDR2 is SMNVEV (reference sequence). V lost 6 bases, J lost 7 bases, and 7 bases lay in between. The DNA for the CDR3 is TGTGCCAGCAGCCTAGCGAATGAGCAGTTCTTC. Translation: CASSLANEQFF.

The V call is TRBV27, the J call TRBJ1-1, with 9 bases aligning to TRBD1. There are 15 residues in the CDR3. The V and J ends lost 4 bases and 11 bases, in that order; junction bases with no gene match: 14. The germline V gene has CDR1 MNHEY and CDR2 SMNVEV (reference sequence). The CDR3 spells CASSSTGTGLRLAFF. CDR3 nucleotide sequence: TGTGCCAGCAGTTCCACCGGGACAGGGCTAAGGCTGGCTTTCTTT.

The chain couples TRBV19 to TRBJ2-5, with TRBD1 identical over 8 bases. V trimming: 5 bases; J trimming: 4 bases; junction bases outside the gene matches: 9. Germline-derived CDR1 and CDR2 are LNHDA and SQIVND (reference sequence). This CDR3 is built from 15 residues. DNA for the CDR3: TGTGCCAGTAGTTTGGGGACAGGTATAGGAGAGACCCAGTACTTC. Its translation is CASSLGTGIGETQYF.

The chain links TRBV4-3 to TRBJ1-2; D call uncertain. V lost 0 bases to trimming and J lost 4 bases, with 6 bases between them. Germline assignment: CDR1 LGHNA and CDR2 YSLEER. The CDR3 loop spans 13 amino acids. CDR3 in DNA: TGCGCCAGCAGCCAAGAACGGGGCTATGGCTACACCTTC. Translating it yields CASSQERGYGYTF.

The chain is built from TRBV6-1 and TRBJ1-1; possible D gene TRBD1, 5 bases. The germline gives CDR1 MNHNS, CDR2 SASEGT. The CDR3 covers 15 residues. V dropped 2 bases and J dropped 0 bases, with 10 bases sitting between them. The CDR3 loop is CASSEIVTVNTEAFF. The CDR3 region has the DNA TGTGCCAGCAGTGAAATCGTGACAGTGAACACTGAAGCTTTCTTT.

The chain combines TRBV5-8 with TRBJ2-7; weak D call: TRBD1 (6 bases). This CDR3 is built from 14 residues. Germline values: CDR1 SGHTS, CDR2 YDEGEE. V was shortened by 3 bases and J by 4 bases, with 14 bases between the two germline ends. The chain's CDR3 is CASSWQGKRYEQYF. The CDR3 DNA is TGTGCCAGCAGCTGGCAGGGGAAACGGTACGAGCAGTACTTC.

Points on this clone: Different DNA sequences within this sample yield the same CDR3. V is TRBV29-1 and J is TRBJ2-3; D is ambiguous. CDR1 is SQVTM and CDR2 is ANQGSEA in the germline V gene. CDR3 length equals 12 residues. The V and J ends lost 3 bases and 0 bases respectively, with 4 bases between them. In DNA, the CDR3 is TGCAGCGTTGAGGCTAGCACAGATACGCAGTATTTT. It is translated as CSVEASTDTQYF.

This clone was seen once. The DNA for the CDR3 is TGCGCCAGCAGCATCCGGGGGTTAGGAACAGATTCACCCCTCCACTTT. The encoded protein is CASSIRGLGTDSPLHF. The chain joins TRBV5-1 to TRBJ1-6, with D possibly TRBD1 on 5 matching bases. The CDR3 runs 16 residues. CDR1 and CDR2 (germline): SGHRS, YFSETQ. Trimming pared 4 bases from V and 8 bases from J, leaving 19 bases between. The full variable domain, completed using reference TRBV5-1 and TRBJ1-6, is KAGVTQTPRYLIKTRGQQVTLSCSPISGHRSVSWYQQTPGQGLQFLFEYFSETQRNKGNFPGRFSGRQFSNSRSEMNVSTLELGDSALYLCASSIRGLGTDSPLHFGNGTRLTVT.

The chain employs TRBV27 and TRBJ2-7, with TRBD1 matching over 8 bases. The CDR3 is 16 amino acids. J gave up 3 bases and V 5 bases, and 12 bases lay outside the gene matches. Germline V gene lookup returns CDR1 MNHEY and CDR2 SMNVEV (reference sequence). The CDR3 protein is CASSPLRRTGNYEQYF. The CDR3 bases are TGTGCCAGCAGTCCCCTTAGAAGGACAGGGAACTACGAGCAGTACTTC.

The chain links TRBV5-4 to TRBJ2-3; no clear D. Trimming removed 4 bases at V and 1 base at J, with 7 bases between. Germline V gene sequence: CDR1 SGHNT, CDR2 YYREEE (reference sequence). The CDR3 is made up of 13 amino acids. The CDR3 here is CASSTRGTDTQYF. The CDR3 DNA follows: TGTGCCAGCAGCACCCGGGGCACAGATACGCAGTATTTT.

The chain joins TRBV25-1 to TRBJ1-2; no firm D call. The germline V and J ends were trimmed by 6 bases and 0 bases, with 5 bases remaining between them. This CDR3 contains 12 residues. The germline CDR1 and CDR2 sequences are MGHDK and SYGVNS. The CDR3 region is CASSETNYGYTF. The CDR3 DNA reads TGTGCCAGCAGCGAGACTAACTATGGCTACACCTTC.

The chain is built from TRBV2 and TRBJ2-7; TRBD1 matches at 7 bases. CDR1 is SNHLY and CDR2 is FYNNEI in the germline V gene. This CDR3 contains 13 residues. V lost 8 bases and J lost 3; bases outside the gene matches: 7. CDR3 nucleotide sequence: TGTGCCAGCGCCCAACAGGGGTTCTACGAGCAGTACTTC. It specifies CASAQQGFYEQYF.

The chain uses TRBV4-2 and TRBJ2-1; possible D gene TRBD2, 6 bases. V lost 1 base to trimming and J lost 2 bases, with 9 bases between them. The CDR3 spans 15 residues. Germline values: CDR1 LGHNA, CDR2 YNFKEQ. The DNA for the CDR3 is TGTGCCAGCAGCCAAGGGAGGGAGGCCTACAATGAGCAGTTCTTC. Translating it yields CASSQGREAYNEQFF.

The rearrangement links TRBV15 to TRBJ1-3; no definite D call. The CDR3 spans 18 residues. The ends were cut back, 1 base at V and 0 bases at J, with 16 bases in the middle. The germline V gene has CDR1 LNHNV and CDR2 YYDKDF (reference sequence). CDR3 DNA: TGTGCCACCAGCAGAGTCCCCAGGCCGACCTTCTCTGGAAACACCATATATTTT. Its translation is CATSRVPRPTFSGNTIYF.

The genes are TRBV11-2 and TRBJ2-1, with D possibly matching TRBD1 (6 bases). V dropped 5 bases and J dropped 9 bases, with 26 bases sitting between them. CDR1 SGHAT and CDR2 FQNNGV come from the germline V gene. The CDR3 is made up of 17 amino acids. The CDR3, as DNA: TGTGCCAGCAGCATTCAAAATGGGGGCTCACAAGTGGTTGAGCAGTTCTTC. Residues: CASSIQNGGSQVVEQFF.

The rearrangement uses TRBV15 and TRBJ1-5; D call uncertain. Germline assignment: CDR1 LNHNV and CDR2 YYDKDF (reference sequence). The CDR3 totals 16 residues. The V end lost 0 bases, the J end lost 1 base, and 10 bases lay between the germline ends. CDR3 in DNA: TGTGCCACCAGCAGAGACAAGGCCAGGAGCAATCAGCCCCAGCATTTT. It codes for CATSRDKARSNQPQHF. Full variable domain (outside the CDR3, taken from reference TRBV15 and TRBJ1-5): DAMVIQNPRYQVTQFGKPVTLSCSQTLNHNVMYWYQQKSSQAPKLLFHYYDKDFNNEADTPDNFQSRRPNTSFCFLDIRSPGLGDTAMYLCATSRDKARSNQPQHFGDGTRLSIL.

This chain links TRBV25-1 with TRBJ1-2; weak D call: TRBD1 (5 bases). The ends were cut back, 1 base at V and 6 bases at J, with 18 bases in the middle. The CDR3 length is 16 residues. The germline gives CDR1 MGHDK, CDR2 SYGVNS. CDR3 loop: CASSEFHDSRYHGYTF. The CDR3 bases are TGTGCCAGCAGTGAATTCCACGACAGCCGATATCATGGCTACACCTTC.